Listed below are T cell receptor beta chains from one sample, sequenced in a study of blood T cell repertoires in COVID-19. TCRdb's table, derived via immunoSEQ multiplex PCR, lists solely in-frame clones and lacks some. The sample holds tens of thousands of clones; approximately 88% are singletons and the top ten take around 8%. Sequenced: peripheral blood. The receptors stem from a man between 45 and 60 years old with acute or convalescent COVID-19. Both conserved end residues are trimmed from each CDR3. The order of the fields is CDR3 length, D gene, J gene, V gene, CDR3 protein. The D gene is left open where the match is weak.

CDR3 length: 12; D gene: -; J gene: TRBJ2-1; V gene: TRBV3-1/TRBV3-2; CDR3 protein: ASSQDKAYNEQF
CDR3 length: 13; D gene: TRBD2; J gene: TRBJ2-5; V gene: TRBV7-9; CDR3 protein: ASSLSGVAGETQY
CDR3 length: 12; D gene: -; J gene: TRBJ2-7; V gene: TRBV7-2; CDR3 protein: ASSSAAPGYEQY
CDR3 length: 13; D gene: TRBD1; J gene: TRBJ1-4; V gene: TRBV19; CDR3 protein: ASSVSQTGVGGSV
CDR3 length: 14; D gene: TRBD1; J gene: TRBJ2-3; V gene: TRBV7-8; CDR3 protein: ASSYSGTGGTDTQY
CDR3 length: 17; D gene: -; J gene: TRBJ2-1; V gene: TRBV3-1/TRBV3-2; CDR3 protein: ASSQTQLHPASAYNEQF
CDR3 length: 12; D gene: -; J gene: TRBJ2-3; V gene: TRBV11-3; CDR3 protein: ASSYDRPPDTQY
CDR3 length: 12; D gene: TRBD1; J gene: TRBJ2-7; V gene: TRBV27; CDR3 protein: ASPRQGDRYEQY
CDR3 length: 18; D gene: TRBD1; J gene: TRBJ1-6; V gene: TRBV6-4; CDR3 protein: ASSPSDRGIKNSYNSPLH
CDR3 length: 14; D gene: TRBD1; J gene: TRBJ2-1; V gene: TRBV6-5; CDR3 protein: ASSFTRGQGIEGEF
CDR3 length: 9; D gene: -; J gene: TRBJ1-3; V gene: TRBV7-9; CDR3 protein: GAYSGNTIY
CDR3 length: 11; D gene: TRBD1; J gene: TRBJ2-7; V gene: TRBV2; CDR3 protein: ASTGQGLGEQY
CDR3 length: 10; D gene: -; J gene: TRBJ1-5; V gene: TRBV5-8; CDR3 protein: ASSFGGRPQH
CDR3 length: 14; D gene: -; J gene: TRBJ2-5; V gene: TRBV4-2; CDR3 protein: ASSPESGQNQETQY
CDR3 length: 14; D gene: TRBD1; J gene: TRBJ1-1; V gene: TRBV6-6; CDR3 protein: ASLEGQTTFGAEAF
CDR3 length: 14; D gene: -; J gene: TRBJ2-3; V gene: TRBV28; CDR3 protein: ASSPVVGGGADTQY
CDR3 length: 13; D gene: -; J gene: TRBJ1-2; V gene: TRBV5-4; CDR3 protein: ASSFTHRAHYGYT
CDR3 length: 14; D gene: TRBD2; J gene: TRBJ2-3; V gene: TRBV10-3; CDR3 protein: AIGKLAGGLTDTQY
CDR3 length: 16; D gene: -; J gene: TRBJ2-6; V gene: TRBV4-1; CDR3 protein: ASSLLGGSGSGANVLT
CDR3 length: 14; D gene: -; J gene: TRBJ2-1; V gene: TRBV7-9; CDR3 protein: ASSLGTAPPYNEQF
CDR3 length: 13; D gene: -; J gene: TRBJ2-2; V gene: TRBV7-8; CDR3 protein: ASSLDRSNTGELF
CDR3 length: 10; D gene: -; J gene: TRBJ1-3; V gene: TRBV4-1; CDR3 protein: ASSPGGDTIY
CDR3 length: 13; D gene: TRBD1; J gene: TRBJ2-7; V gene: TRBV5-1; CDR3 protein: ASSSRQGSSYEQY
CDR3 length: 13; D gene: -; J gene: TRBJ2-7; V gene: TRBV6-5; CDR3 protein: ASSYSLQTNYEQY
CDR3 length: 14; D gene: TRBD2; J gene: TRBJ2-5; V gene: TRBV9; CDR3 protein: ASSVGTSGNGETQY
CDR3 length: 12; D gene: -; J gene: TRBJ1-2; V gene: TRBV5-1; CDR3 protein: ASSLVTAGYGYT
CDR3 length: 9; D gene: -; J gene: TRBJ2-2; V gene: TRBV24-1; CDR3 protein: ATESSGELF
CDR3 length: 13; D gene: TRBD1; J gene: TRBJ2-5; V gene: TRBV5-4; CDR3 protein: ASRQGPGGQETQY
CDR3 length: 12; D gene: TRBD1; J gene: TRBJ1-1; V gene: TRBV19; CDR3 protein: ASTAGQAGTEAF
CDR3 length: 15; D gene: TRBD1; J gene: TRBJ1-6; V gene: TRBV7-9; CDR3 protein: ASSANGRTGRDSPLH
CDR3 length: 13; D gene: TRBD1; J gene: TRBJ1-2; V gene: TRBV6-5; CDR3 protein: ASSYLLQGADGYT
CDR3 length: 11; D gene: -; J gene: TRBJ2-7; V gene: TRBV11-1; CDR3 protein: ASSLSDYYEQY
CDR3 length: 13; D gene: -; J gene: TRBJ2-7; V gene: TRBV6-1; CDR3 protein: ASSEEGAGNAKQY
CDR3 length: 11; D gene: TRBD1; J gene: TRBJ2-7; V gene: TRBV5-1; CDR3 protein: ASDLTGYGEQY
CDR3 length: 17; D gene: TRBD2; J gene: TRBJ2-2; V gene: TRBV19; CDR3 protein: ASTFHPGLAGGQVGELF
CDR3 length: 14; D gene: TRBD2; J gene: TRBJ2-3; V gene: TRBV3-1/TRBV3-2; CDR3 protein: ASSRLATSSTDTQY
CDR3 length: 12; D gene: TRBD1; J gene: TRBJ2-4; V gene: TRBV6-2/TRBV6-3; CDR3 protein: ASSPLTGDNIQY
CDR3 length: 11; D gene: -; J gene: TRBJ1-1; V gene: TRBV7-6; CDR3 protein: ASSSQSGTEAF
CDR3 length: 13; D gene: TRBD1; J gene: TRBJ2-1; V gene: TRBV9; CDR3 protein: ASSPWAGGGNEQF
CDR3 length: 13; D gene: -; J gene: TRBJ1-4; V gene: TRBV5-4; CDR3 protein: ASSLSVATNEKLF
CDR3 length: 12; D gene: TRBD1; J gene: TRBJ1-2; V gene: TRBV19; CDR3 protein: ASQRQGAGNGYT
CDR3 length: 13; D gene: TRBD1; J gene: TRBJ1-6; V gene: TRBV19; CDR3 protein: ASSIDGGGDSPLH
CDR3 length: 11; D gene: TRBD1; J gene: TRBJ1-2; V gene: TRBV6-5; CDR3 protein: AGARDSRSGYT
CDR3 length: 12; D gene: -; J gene: TRBJ1-2; V gene: TRBV18; CDR3 protein: ASSPVEANYGYT
CDR3 length: 13; D gene: -; J gene: TRBJ1-2; V gene: TRBV6-5; CDR3 protein: ASSYDNSPNYGYT